A selection of T cell receptor beta chains follows, all from one sample in a study of Ad26.COV2.S vaccination and SARS-CoV-2 variants. Some clones are missing from TCRdb's copy, which holds only in-frame ones; the method was immunoSEQ multiplex PCR. The sample contains about 350,000 clones, approximately 85% of which appear only once. Sequences were derived from peripheral blood, sampled in a trial of Ad26.COV2.S vaccine versus placebo. The receptor source for this set is a person aged 18 to 65 who received the Ad26.COV2.S COVID-19 vaccine or a placebo. CDR3s include the opening cysteine and the closing phenylalanine or tryptophan.

TRBV6-2/TRBV6-3 | CASSYQRTGLYGYTF
TRBV11-2 | CASSLGGGSDTEAFF
TRBV9 | CASSAIAGGPTDTQYF
TRBV3-1/TRBV3-2 | CASSLQTSGGAGDTQYF
TRBV6-5 | CASQNGMNTEAFF
TRBV12-3/TRBV12-4 | CASSLREGELFF
TRBV6-5 | CASSFGVIGNEQFF
TRBV5-4 | CASSSRQSYTF
TRBV3-1/TRBV3-2 | CASSHAGQYHGYTF
TRBV3-1/TRBV3-2 | CASSREEYEQYF
TRBV11-2 | CASQGSGNTIYF
TRBV28 | CASSSEPRGQETQYF
TRBV9 | CASSVSSGDYGYTF
TRBV3-1/TRBV3-2 | CASSPHSGTTGGTQYF
TRBV27 | CASSSTGVDSPLHF
TRBV5-6 | CASSLGLGRSYEQYF
TRBV2 | CASSLTVSYEQYF
TRBV5-1 | CASSLRAVSEKLFF
TRBV14 | CASSPPGHLYEQYF
TRBV5-6 | CASSWRGDREYEQYF
TRBV2 | CASRVGDYGELFF
TRBV9 | CASSVDITDYEQYF
TRBV5-4 | CASSLETGRSSYEQYF
TRBV19 | CASSLGVPGREKLFF